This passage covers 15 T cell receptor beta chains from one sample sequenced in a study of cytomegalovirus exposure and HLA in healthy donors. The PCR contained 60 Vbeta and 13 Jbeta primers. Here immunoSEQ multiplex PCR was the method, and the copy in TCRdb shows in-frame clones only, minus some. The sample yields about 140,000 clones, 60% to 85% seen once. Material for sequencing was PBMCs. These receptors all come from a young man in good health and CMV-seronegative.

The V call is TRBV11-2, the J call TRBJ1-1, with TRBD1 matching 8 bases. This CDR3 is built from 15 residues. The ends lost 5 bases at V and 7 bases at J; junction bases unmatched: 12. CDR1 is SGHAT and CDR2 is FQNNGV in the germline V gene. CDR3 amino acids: CASSRPGQGLSEAFF. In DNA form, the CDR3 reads TGTGCCAGCAGCCGACCAGGACAGGGTCTCAGTGAAGCTTTCTTT.

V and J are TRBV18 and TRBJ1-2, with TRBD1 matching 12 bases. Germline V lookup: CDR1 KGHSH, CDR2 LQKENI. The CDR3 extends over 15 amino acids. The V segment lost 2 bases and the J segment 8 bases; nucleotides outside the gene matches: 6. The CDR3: CASSPDGTGGWGYTF. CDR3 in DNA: TGTGCCAGCTCACCAGACGGGACAGGGGGCTGGGGCTACACCTTC.

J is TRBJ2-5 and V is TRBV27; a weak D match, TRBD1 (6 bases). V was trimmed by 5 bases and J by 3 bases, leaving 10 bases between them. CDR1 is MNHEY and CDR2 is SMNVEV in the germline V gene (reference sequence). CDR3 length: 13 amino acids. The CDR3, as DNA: TGTGCCAGCAGTCCAAGGACAGAAGAGACCCAGTACTTC. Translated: CASSPRTEETQYF.

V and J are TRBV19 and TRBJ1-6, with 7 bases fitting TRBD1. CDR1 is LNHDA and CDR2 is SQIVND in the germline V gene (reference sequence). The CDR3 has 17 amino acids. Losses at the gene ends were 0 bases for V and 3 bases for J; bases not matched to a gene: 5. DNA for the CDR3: TGTGCCAGTAGTATAGATTACCGGGACAGCTATAATTCACCCCTCCACTTT. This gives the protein CASSIDYRDSYNSPLHF.

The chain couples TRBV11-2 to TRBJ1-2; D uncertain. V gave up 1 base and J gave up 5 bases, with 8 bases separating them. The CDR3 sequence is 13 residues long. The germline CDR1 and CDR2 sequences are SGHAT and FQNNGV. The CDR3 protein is CASSLGWAYGYTF. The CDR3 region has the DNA TGTGCCAGCAGCTTAGGCTGGGCATATGGCTACACCTTC.

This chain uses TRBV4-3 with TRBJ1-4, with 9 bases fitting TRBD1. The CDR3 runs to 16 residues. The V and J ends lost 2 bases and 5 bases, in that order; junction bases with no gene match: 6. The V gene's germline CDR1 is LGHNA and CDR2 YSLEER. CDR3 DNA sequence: TGCGCCAGCAGCCAACTACAGGGGACAGGGAATGAAAAACTGTTTTTT. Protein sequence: CASSQLQGTGNEKLFF.

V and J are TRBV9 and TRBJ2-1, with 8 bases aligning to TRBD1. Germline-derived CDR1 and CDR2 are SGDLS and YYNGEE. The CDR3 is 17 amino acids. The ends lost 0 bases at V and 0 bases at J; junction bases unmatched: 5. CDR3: CASSVGVTGGSYNEQFF. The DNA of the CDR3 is TGTGCCAGCAGCGTAGGGGTAACAGGGGGCTCCTACAATGAGCAGTTCTTC.

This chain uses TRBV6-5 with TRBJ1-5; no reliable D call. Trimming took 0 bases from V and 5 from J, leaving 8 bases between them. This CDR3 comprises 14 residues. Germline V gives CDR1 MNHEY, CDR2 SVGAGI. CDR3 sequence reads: CASSYSGGHQPQHF. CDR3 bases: TGTGCCAGCAGTTACTCCGGAGGCCATCAGCCCCAGCATTTT.

The CDR3 sequence: CASSLPTSGTDTQYF. The CDR3, as DNA: TGTGCCAGCAGCCTTCCAACTAGCGGGACGGATACGCAGTATTTT. J is TRBJ2-3 and V is TRBV7-2; 10 bases are a match to TRBD2. V shed 5 bases, J shed 6 bases, and the junction held 8 bases outside the gene matches. This CDR3 is built from 15 residues. Germline lookup yields CDR1 SGHTA and CDR2 FQGNSA.

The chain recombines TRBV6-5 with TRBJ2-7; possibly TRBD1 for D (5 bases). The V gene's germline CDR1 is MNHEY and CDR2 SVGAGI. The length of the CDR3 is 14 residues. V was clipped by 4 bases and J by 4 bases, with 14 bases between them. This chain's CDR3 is CASSSWGGNYEQYF. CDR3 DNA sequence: TGTGCCAGCAGTTCCTGGGGCGGTAATTACGAGCAGTACTTC.

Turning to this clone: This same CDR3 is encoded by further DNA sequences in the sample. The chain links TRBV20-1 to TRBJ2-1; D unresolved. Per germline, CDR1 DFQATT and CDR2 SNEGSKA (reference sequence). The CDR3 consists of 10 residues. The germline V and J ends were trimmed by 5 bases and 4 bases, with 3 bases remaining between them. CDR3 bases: TGCAGTGCTTTATACAATGAGCAGTTCTTC. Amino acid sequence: CSALYNEQFF.

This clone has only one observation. DNA for the CDR3: TGTGCCAGCAGCGTGCGACTAGCCGAGACCTACGAGCAGTACTTC. Its translation is CASSVRLAETYEQYF. The V and J genes are TRBV9 and TRBJ2-5; 7 bases are shared with TRBD2. The J call may be faulty, since TRBJ2-7 better matches the DNA end. The CDR3 consists of 15 residues. The V gene's germline CDR1 is SGDLS and CDR2 YYNGEE.

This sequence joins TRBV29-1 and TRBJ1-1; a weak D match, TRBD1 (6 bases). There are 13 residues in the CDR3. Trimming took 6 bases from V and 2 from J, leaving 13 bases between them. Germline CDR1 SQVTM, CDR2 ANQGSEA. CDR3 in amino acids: CSVAGTSNTEAFF. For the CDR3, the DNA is TGCAGCGTAGCCGGGACATCTAACACTGAAGCTTTCTTT.

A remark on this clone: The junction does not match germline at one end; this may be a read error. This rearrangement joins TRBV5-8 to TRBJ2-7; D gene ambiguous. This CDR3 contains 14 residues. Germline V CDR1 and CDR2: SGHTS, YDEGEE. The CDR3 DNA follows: TGTGCCAGCATCTTGAGTCAGGCCTCCTACGAGCAGTACTTC. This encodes CASILSQASYEQYF. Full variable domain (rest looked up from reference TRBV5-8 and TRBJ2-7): EAGVTQSPTHLIKTRGQQATLRCSPISGHTSVYWYQQALGLGLQFLLWYDEGEERNRGNFPPRFSGRQFPNYSSELNVNALELEDSALYLCASILSQASYEQYFGPGTRLTVT.

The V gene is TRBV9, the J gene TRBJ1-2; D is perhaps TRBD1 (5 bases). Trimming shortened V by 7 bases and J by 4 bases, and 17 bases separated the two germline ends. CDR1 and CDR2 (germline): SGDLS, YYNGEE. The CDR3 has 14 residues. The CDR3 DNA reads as TGTGCCAGCGCTTCAACGGGGGACTCCTATGGCTACACCTTC. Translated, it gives CASASTGDSYGYTF.